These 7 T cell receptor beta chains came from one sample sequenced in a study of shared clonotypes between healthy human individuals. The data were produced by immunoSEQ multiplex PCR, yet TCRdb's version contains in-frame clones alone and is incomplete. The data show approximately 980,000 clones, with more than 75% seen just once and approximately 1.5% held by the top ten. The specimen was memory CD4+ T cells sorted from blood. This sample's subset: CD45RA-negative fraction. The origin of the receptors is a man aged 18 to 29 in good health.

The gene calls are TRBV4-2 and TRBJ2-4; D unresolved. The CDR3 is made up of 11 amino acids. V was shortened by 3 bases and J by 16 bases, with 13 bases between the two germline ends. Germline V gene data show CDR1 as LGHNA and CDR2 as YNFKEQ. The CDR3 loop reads CASSHQGSVYF. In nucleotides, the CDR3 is TGTGCCAGCAGCCATCAAGGTTCCGTCTACTTC.

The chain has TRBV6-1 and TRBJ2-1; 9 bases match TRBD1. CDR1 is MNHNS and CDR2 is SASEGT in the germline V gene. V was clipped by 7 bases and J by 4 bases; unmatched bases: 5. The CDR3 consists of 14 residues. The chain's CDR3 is CASNWDREYNEQFF. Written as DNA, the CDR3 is TGTGCCAGCAACTGGGACAGGGAATACAATGAGCAGTTCTTC.

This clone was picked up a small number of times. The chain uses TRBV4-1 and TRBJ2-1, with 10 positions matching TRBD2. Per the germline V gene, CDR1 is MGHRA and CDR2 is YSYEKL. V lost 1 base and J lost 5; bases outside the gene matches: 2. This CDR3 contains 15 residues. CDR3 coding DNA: TGCGCCAGCAGCCAAGGACTAGCGGGCCACAATGAGCAGTTCTTC. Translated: CASSQGLAGHNEQFF.

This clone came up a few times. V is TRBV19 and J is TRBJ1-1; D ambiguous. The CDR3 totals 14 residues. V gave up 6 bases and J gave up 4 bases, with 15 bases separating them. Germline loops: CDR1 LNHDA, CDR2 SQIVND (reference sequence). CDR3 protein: CASSVQTVGTEAFF. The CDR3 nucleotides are TGTGCCAGTAGCGTCCAAACCGTCGGCACTGAAGCTTTCTTT. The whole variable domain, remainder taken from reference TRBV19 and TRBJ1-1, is DGGITQSPKYLFRKEGQNVTLSCEQNLNHDAMYWYRQDPGQGLRLIYYSQIVNDFQKGDIAEGYSVSREKKESFPLTVTSAQKNPTAFYLCASSVQTVGTEAFFGQGTRLTVV.

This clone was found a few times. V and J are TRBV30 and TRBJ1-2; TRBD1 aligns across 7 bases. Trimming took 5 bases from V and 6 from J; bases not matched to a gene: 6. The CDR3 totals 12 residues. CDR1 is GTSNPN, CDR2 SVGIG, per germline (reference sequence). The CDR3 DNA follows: TGTGCCTGGGAAGACAGGGAGAATGGCTACACCTTC. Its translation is CAWEDRENGYTF. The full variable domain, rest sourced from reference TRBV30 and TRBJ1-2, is SQTIHQWPATLVQPVGSPLSLECTVEGTSNPNLYWYRQAAGRGLQLLFYSVGIGQISSEVPQNLSASRPQDRQFILSSKKLLLSDSGFYLCAWEDRENGYTFGSGTRLTVV.

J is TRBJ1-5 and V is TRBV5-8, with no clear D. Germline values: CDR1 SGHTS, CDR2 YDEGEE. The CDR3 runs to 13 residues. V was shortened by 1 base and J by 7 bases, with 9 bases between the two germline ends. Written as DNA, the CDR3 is TGTGCCAGCAGCTTGTTTAACACCCAGCCCCAGCATTTT. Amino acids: CASSLFNTQPQHF.

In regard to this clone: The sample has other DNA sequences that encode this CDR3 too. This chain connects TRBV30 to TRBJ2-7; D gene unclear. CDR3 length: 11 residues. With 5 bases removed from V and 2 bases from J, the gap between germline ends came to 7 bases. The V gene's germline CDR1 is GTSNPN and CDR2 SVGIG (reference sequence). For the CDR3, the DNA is TGTGCCTGGGCTCAAACCTACGAGCAGTACTTC. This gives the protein CAWAQTYEQYF.